The T cell receptor beta chain described here comes from a study of Ad26.COV2.S vaccination and SARS-CoV-2 variants. The wider study: Donor had been placed in the Ad26.COV2.S arm of the COV1001 trial.

Profiled with immunoSEQ multiplex PCR; TCRdb holds only in-frame clones, not every one. The sample has some 320,000 clones, 86% seen once; the top ten hold 1.9%. Stated treatment: around 19 received Ad26.COV2.S at low or high dose, single or two shots; about 5 received placebo; per-sample allocation not given. Sampling was done on day 63 after the first vaccine or placebo injection. The donor's status was that of an adult aged 18-55 years in Boston. This CDR3 is 18 amino acids long. Points from the study as a whole: Vaccinees reportedly had broad spike-specific CD8+ and CD4+ T cell responses. The study found similar non-spike TCR breadth in vaccine and placebo recipients.

As concerns this clone: Its matching antigen is unknown.

The source material was peripheral blood, sampled in a trial of Ad26.COV2.S vaccine versus placebo. The gene calls are TRBV21-1 and TRBJ1-6; TRBD1, the table's D call, was not compared with the DNA. TRBV21-1 represents a pseudogene. The clonotype comes from a person between 18 and 65 years old who received the Ad26.COV2.S COVID-19 vaccine or a placebo. CDR3 DNA sequence: TGTGCCAGCAGCGCACGGTCCCAGGGTAGCTCCTATAATTCACCCCTCCACTTT. Translated, it gives CASSARSQGSSYNSPLHF.